Each of the 25 T cell receptor beta chains below was sequenced from the same sample in a study of blood T cell repertoires in COVID-19. Clones were sequenced by immunoSEQ multiplex PCR, and TCRdb holds only the in-frame ones, with some missing. The table records about 200,000 clones, 86% of them present only once. The sequenced sample was peripheral blood. The source of these receptors is a man aged 50-59 years with acute or convalescent COVID-19.

The chain joins TRBV25-1 to TRBJ1-6; D remains unclear. This CDR3 contains 13 residues. Trimming cost V 6 bases and J 7 bases, with 10 bases left between them. Germline assignment: CDR1 MGHDK and CDR2 SYGVNS. The CDR3, as DNA: TGTGCCAGCAGCCCGGAGGGAAATTCACCCCTCCACTTT. This encodes CASSPEGNSPLHF.

The chain is built from TRBV4-1 and TRBJ2-1; D unresolved. Germline lookup yields CDR1 MGHRA and CDR2 YSYEKL. The CDR3 extends over 13 amino acids. The ends were cut back, 5 bases at V and 5 bases at J, with 10 bases in the middle. The CDR3 here is CASSERSNNEQFF. As DNA, the CDR3 is TGCGCCAGCAGCGAAAGGAGTAACAATGAGCAGTTCTTC.

This sequence joins TRBV11-3 and TRBJ2-5; 10 bases align to TRBD2. CDR1 SGHNT and CDR2 YENEEA come from the germline V gene. This CDR3 contains 16 residues. V shed 1 base and J 4 bases; nucleotides not matched to a gene: 6. The CDR3 DNA is TGTGCCAGCAGCTTAGCCAGCGGGGGGGCCGGAGAGACCCAGTACTTC. Translated, it gives CASSLASGGAGETQYF.

This clone came up a few times. The chain employs TRBV4-1 and TRBJ1-1, with 8 bases that match TRBD1. The J segment lost 1 base and the V segment lost 4 bases, leaving 5 bases of the junction unmatched. CDR1 is MGHRA, CDR2 YSYEKL, per germline. CDR3 length: 15 residues. CDR3 coding DNA: TGCGCCAGCAGCCCCGCCGGACAGGGGAACACTGAAGCTTTCTTT. Its translation: CASSPAGQGNTEAFF.

The V gene is TRBV2, the J gene TRBJ2-5; a weak D match, TRBD2 (5 bases). Deletions cut 7 bases from V and 7 bases from J, with 22 bases between. Germline-derived CDR1 and CDR2 are SNHLY and FYNNEI. This CDR3 is 15 amino acids long. The CDR3 loop reads CASNAPGSTLVTQYF. The CDR3 DNA is TGTGCCAGCAACGCCCCGGGATCGACTCTGGTGACCCAGTACTTC.

The gene calls are TRBV5-1 and TRBJ2-7; TRBD1 matches at 9 bases. CDR3 size: 15 residues. Germline CDR1 reads SGHRS; CDR2 reads YFSETQ. The J segment lost 0 bases and the V segment lost 3 bases, leaving 4 bases of the junction unmatched. The CDR3 DNA is TGCGCCAGCAGCTCCGGACAGGGGCTCTCCTACGAGCAGTACTTC. Translation gives CASSSGQGLSYEQYF.

The V gene is TRBV6-5, the J gene TRBJ2-7, with D possibly being TRBD1 (6 bases). V dropped 0 bases and J dropped 0 bases, with 9 bases sitting between them. Germline-derived CDR1 and CDR2 are MNHEY and SVGAGI. The CDR3 sequence is 15 residues long. DNA for the CDR3: TGTGCCAGCAGTTACTCACAGGGCCCCTCCTACGAGCAGTACTTC. Amino acid sequence: CASSYSQGPSYEQYF.

The genes are TRBV6-5 and TRBJ2-5, with D possibly being TRBD2 (6 bases). Trimming removed 2 bases at V and 5 bases at J, with 6 bases between. CDR1 is MNHEY and CDR2 is SVGAGI in the germline V gene. This CDR3 has 12 residues. The CDR3 spells CASSYGGETQYF. Written as DNA, the CDR3 is TGTGCCAGCAGTTACGGGGGGGAGACCCAGTACTTC.

The chain is built from TRBV9 and TRBJ1-3, with D perhaps matching TRBD1 (6 bases). Germline V gene data show CDR1 as SGDLS and CDR2 as YYNGEE. Trimming cost V 0 bases and J 4 bases, with 11 bases left between them. CDR3 length equals 15 residues. CDR3 nucleotide sequence: TGTGCCAGCAGCGTAGAAAGGGGGTACGGAAACACCATATATTTT. It yields the protein CASSVERGYGNTIYF.

The chain combines TRBV19 with TRBJ1-5, with 9 bases matching TRBD1. J gave up 0 bases and V 7 bases, and 4 bases lay outside the gene matches. The CDR3 consists of 15 residues. Germline-derived CDR1 and CDR2 are LNHDA and SQIVND (reference sequence). This CDR3 is CASTTTGGSNQPQHF. In DNA form, the CDR3 reads TGTGCCAGTACCACGACAGGGGGTAGCAATCAGCCCCAGCATTTT.

V is TRBV5-4 and J is TRBJ1-2; D gene ambiguous. The germline gives CDR1 SGHNT, CDR2 YYREEE (reference sequence). V shed 0 bases and J shed 4 bases, with 10 bases lying between them. This CDR3 is 14 amino acids long. Written as DNA, the CDR3 is TGTGCCAGCAGCTTGGGACTGGAGACCTATGGCTACACCTTC. Its protein product is CASSLGLETYGYTF. The full variable domain, its missing parts supplied by reference TRBV5-4 and TRBJ1-2, is ETGVTQSPTHLIKTRGQQVTLRCSSQSGHNTVSWYQQALGQGPQFIFQYYREEENGRGNFPPRFSGLQFPNYSSELNVNALELDDSALYLCASSLGLETYGYTFGSGTRLTVV.

The rearrangement links TRBV4-2 to TRBJ1-6; no clear D. CDR3 length equals 14 residues. The V end lost 0 bases, the J end lost 7 bases, and 7 bases lay between the germline ends. Germline values: CDR1 LGHNA, CDR2 YNFKEQ. The DNA of the CDR3 is TGTGCCAGCAGCCAAGATAACACGAATTCACCCCTCCACTTT. It translates to CASSQDNTNSPLHF.

This clone was counted once. This rearrangement joins TRBV25-1 to TRBJ1-4; unclear D gene. The CDR3 length is 16 residues. The V gene's germline CDR1 is MGHDK and CDR2 SYGVNS. V was pared by 1 base and J by 0 bases, with 9 bases between. The CDR3 coding sequence is TGTGCCAGCAGTGAATGGGCCGTAACAACTAATGAAAAACTGTTTTTT. The encoded protein is CASSEWAVTTNEKLFF.

The rearrangement uses TRBV7-2 and TRBJ2-1; possible D gene TRBD2, 5 bases. Per germline, CDR1 SGHTA and CDR2 FQGNSA. V lost 5 bases, J lost 7 bases, and 15 bases lay in between. The CDR3 spans 14 residues. The CDR3: CASSPLRVGNEQFF. The CDR3 region has the DNA TGTGCCAGCAGCCCCCTGCGGGTCGGGAATGAGCAGTTCTTC.

V gene TRBV7-5 combines with J gene TRBJ2-5; the table's TRBD2 call for D was not verified on the DNA. TRBV7-5 is classified as a pseudogene. The CDR3 has 18 amino acids. The CDR3 bases are TGTGTCAGAAGCAGGGTTATCGAAGCGGGGGAGTTACAAGAGACCCAGTACTTC. This codes for CVRSRVIEAGELQETQYF.

The rearrangement uses TRBV6-5 and TRBJ1-1, with D tentatively TRBD1 (6 bases). Germline V gene data show CDR1 as MNHEY and CDR2 as SVGAGI. V was shortened by 7 bases and J by 2 bases, with 17 bases between the two germline ends. This CDR3 region has 15 residues. The CDR3 nucleotides read TGTGCCAGCACCCAGGGGTTAGCATTAAACACTGAAGCTTTCTTT. This translates into CASTQGLALNTEAFF.

The CDR3 DNA reads as TGCGCCAGCAGTGATCCTAACACTGAAGCTTTCTTT. It specifies CASSDPNTEAFF. V is TRBV10-1 and J is TRBJ1-1; D not resolved. The CDR3 loop spans 12 amino acids. The germline V gene encodes CDR1 WNHNN and CDR2 SYGVQD (reference sequence). V lost 3 bases and J 2 bases, leaving 4 bases between the germline ends.

A note on this clone: Other DNA sequences in the same sample also yield this CDR3. V gene TRBV5-1 combines with J gene TRBJ1-1, with D possibly TRBD1 on 5 matching bases. The CDR3 has 13 residues. V lost 2 bases, J lost 2 bases, and 7 bases lay in between. Germline-derived CDR1 and CDR2 are SGHRS and YFSETQ. This CDR3 is CASSFQGNTEAFF. DNA of the CDR3: TGCGCCAGCAGCTTCCAGGGAAACACTGAAGCTTTCTTT.

This chain links TRBV5-1 with TRBJ2-1; a weak D match, TRBD2 (5 bases). V lost 9 bases, J lost 4 bases, and 17 bases lay in between. Germline CDR1 and CDR2: SGHRS and YFSETQ. CDR3 length: 14 residues. The CDR3, as DNA: TGCGCCACCTCGGTGGGTGGCGGGTACAATGAGCAGTTCTTC. Its protein is CATSVGGGYNEQFF.

The V gene is TRBV4-1, the J gene TRBJ2-7, with D possibly matching TRBD1 (6 bases). Between the trimmed V and J ends, which lost 6 bases and 0 bases, there was a span of 15 bases. Germline lookup yields CDR1 MGHRA and CDR2 YSYEKL. This CDR3 comprises 15 residues. The CDR3 spells CASSQSRDISYEQYF. In DNA, the CDR3 is TGCGCCAGCAGTCAAAGTCGGGACATCTCCTACGAGCAGTACTTC.

This CDR3 is CASMIHLTGELFF. In nucleotides, the CDR3 is TGTGCCAGCATGATTCACCTGACAGGAGAACTGTTTTTT. The chain has TRBV2 and TRBJ1-4; maybe TRBD1 (6 bases). With 7 bases removed from V and 12 bases from J, the gap between germline ends came to 18 bases. The CDR3 contains 13 residues. Germline V gives CDR1 SNHLY, CDR2 FYNNEI.

The chain uses TRBV18 and TRBJ1-5; weak D call: TRBD1 (5 bases). CDR3 length: 15 amino acids. V was trimmed by 2 bases and J by 0 bases, leaving 8 bases between them. The germline V gene has CDR1 KGHSH and CDR2 LQKENI. CDR3 region: CASSPDSNSNQPQHF. The CDR3 DNA follows: TGTGCCAGCTCACCAGACAGCAATAGCAATCAGCCCCAGCATTTT.

This chain joins TRBV4-1 and TRBJ1-2, with 9 nucleotides matching TRBD1. The V gene end was trimmed by 4 bases and the J gene end by 5 bases; junction bases not matched to a gene: 11. CDR3 length: 16 amino acids. Germline CDR1 reads MGHRA; CDR2 reads YSYEKL. In DNA form, the CDR3 reads TGCGCCAGCAGCCCTTCCCTGGGACAGGGCCCATATGGCTACACCTTC. The encoded protein is CASSPSLGQGPYGYTF.

This clone is a singleton in its sample. The chain employs TRBV10-1 and TRBJ2-3; perhaps TRBD1 as D (5 bases). CDR3 length: 15 residues. Trimming cost V 4 bases and J 11 bases, with 22 bases left between them. CDR1 is WNHNN and CDR2 is SYGVQD in the germline V gene (reference sequence). DNA of the CDR3: TGCGCCAGCAGTGGGCAGGGTCGATCCCTTGAAGGGCAGTATTTT. Encoded protein: CASSGQGRSLEGQYF.

The chain is built from TRBV30 and TRBJ2-1, with TRBD2 matching 12 bases. J was trimmed by 6 bases and V by 3 bases; bases with no gene match: 6. This CDR3 is 15 amino acids long. The germline gives CDR1 GTSNPN, CDR2 SVGIG (reference sequence). This CDR3 reads CAWRRLAGGANEQFF. DNA for the CDR3: TGTGCCTGGAGGCGCCTAGCGGGGGGGGCCAATGAGCAGTTCTTC.